This T cell receptor beta chain was sequenced in a study of technical replicates of blood from four donors. Repertoires were generated with immunoSEQ multiplex PCR, while TCRdb's copy carries only in-frame clones and drops some. The sample consists of around 100,000 clones, roughly 95% of them appearing once. The V gene lost 4 bases and the J gene lost 7 bases, with 14 bases spanning the gap. The CDR3 runs to 14 residues. The germline V gene encodes CDR1 MDHEN and CDR2 SYDVKM. The clonotype originates from a human donor in good health. This rearrangement joins TRBV28 to TRBJ1-5, with D maybe TRBD1 (6 bases). Sequenced material: T cells isolated from PBMCs. CDR3 residues: CASSYTGLYQPQHF. CDR3 DNA: TGTGCCAGCAGTTATACAGGGTTGTACCAGCCCCAGCATTTT.